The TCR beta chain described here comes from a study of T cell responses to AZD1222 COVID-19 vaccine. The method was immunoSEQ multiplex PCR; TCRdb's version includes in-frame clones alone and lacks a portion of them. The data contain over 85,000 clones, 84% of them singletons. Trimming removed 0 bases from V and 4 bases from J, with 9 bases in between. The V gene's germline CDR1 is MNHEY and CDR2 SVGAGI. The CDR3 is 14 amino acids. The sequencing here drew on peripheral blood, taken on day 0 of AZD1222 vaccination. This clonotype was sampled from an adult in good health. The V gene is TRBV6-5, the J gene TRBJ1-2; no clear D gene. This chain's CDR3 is CASSYSGISYGYTF. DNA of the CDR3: TGTGCCAGCAGTTACTCCGGGATTTCCTATGGCTACACCTTC.